Below are 8 T cell receptor beta chains sequenced from a single sample in a study of blood T cell repertoires in COVID-19. Some clones are missing from TCRdb's copy, which holds only in-frame ones; the method was immunoSEQ multiplex PCR. In the table there are approximately 290,000 clones, approximately 84% of which are singletons. Specimen: peripheral blood. These receptors all stem from a person between 65 and 79 years old with COVID-19, enrolled during active disease.

Here the CDR3 DNA reads TGCAGCGTTTCGGACAGGGGGGGAAGGAGTGAGCAGTTCTTC. Its protein product is CSVSDRGGRSEQFF. The chain employs TRBV29-1 and TRBJ2-1, with 10 nucleotides matching TRBD1. CDR1 is SQVTM, CDR2 ANQGSEA, per germline. V trimming: 5 bases; J trimming: 9 bases; junction bases outside the gene matches: 10. The CDR3 is 14 amino acids.

J is TRBJ1-5 and V is TRBV28; D gene unclear. This CDR3 is 14 amino acids long. Germline V gene sequence: CDR1 MDHEN, CDR2 SYDVKM. The V end lost 2 bases, the J end lost 6 bases, and 11 bases lay between the germline ends. In DNA form, the CDR3 reads TGTGCCAGCAGTTTACGGCGGGGAGGTCAGCCCCAGCATTTT. It specifies CASSLRRGGQPQHF.

The chain joins TRBV7-9 to TRBJ2-3; the D gene is possibly TRBD1 (5 bases). CDR1 is SEHNR and CDR2 is FQNEAQ in the germline V gene (reference sequence). This CDR3 is 14 amino acids long. The germline V and J ends were trimmed by 2 bases and 2 bases, with 8 bases remaining between them. The CDR3 nucleotides read TGTGCCAGCAGCTTACCAGGGCACACAGATACGCAGTATTTT. It specifies CASSLPGHTDTQYF.

The chain is built from TRBV21-1 and TRBJ1-2; the table names TRBD1, a call not compared with the DNA. TRBV21-1 is labeled a pseudogene. The CDR3 loop spans 12 amino acids. Here the CDR3 DNA reads TGTGCCAGAGACAGGATTGGCTATGGCTACACCTTC. Amino acids: CARDRIGYGYTF.

The rearrangement links TRBV28 to TRBJ2-3; D remains ambiguous. Trimming took 2 bases from V and 0 from J, leaving 9 bases between them. Germline lookup yields CDR1 MDHEN and CDR2 SYDVKM. The CDR3 spans 15 residues. The CDR3 nucleotides are TGTGCCAGCAGTTTAGGCCCACAAAGCACAGATACGCAGTATTTT. Translating gives CASSLGPQSTDTQYF.

V gene TRBV24-1 combines with J gene TRBJ2-2, with 7 bases identical to TRBD1. From germline, CDR1 is KGHDR and CDR2 SFDVKD. V lost 6 bases and J lost 0; bases outside the gene matches: 15. The CDR3 sequence is 19 residues long. CDR3 in DNA: TGTGCCACCAGTCCCGGATACAGGGGCCGCCTGGCGAACACCGGGGAGCTGTTTTTT. The encoded protein is CATSPGYRGRLANTGELFF.

This chain uses TRBV5-1 with TRBJ2-5; weak D call: TRBD2 (5 bases). This CDR3 spans 13 amino acids. The V gene lost 4 bases and the J gene lost 5 bases, with 12 bases spanning the gap. The germline V gene encodes CDR1 SGHRS and CDR2 YFSETQ. For the CDR3, the DNA is TGCGCCAGCAGCCTGGGTGGCGGGGAGACCCAGTACTTC. Amino acids: CASSLGGGETQYF.

The rearrangement links TRBV5-1 to TRBJ1-2; D ambiguous. Trimming took 0 bases from V and 3 from J, leaving 6 bases between them. The CDR3 is 13 residues long. Germline V lookup: CDR1 SGHRS, CDR2 YFSETQ. The CDR3 nucleotides read TGCGCCAGCAGCTTGGAAAGCTACTATGGCTACACCTTC. Translation: CASSLESYYGYTF.